This T cell receptor beta chain is from a study of OX40 agonist ivuxolimab in advanced cancers. With regard to the full study: The costimulatory receptor OX40 (CD134) was targeted by ivuxolimab, a fully human IgG2 agonistic monoclonal antibody. Intravenous ivuxolimab was administered to patients every 2 weeks at six dose levels: 0.01, 0.1, 0.3, 1.5, 3 and 10 mg/kg. Of the roughly 54 dose-escalation patients, hepatocellular carcinoma was present in approximately 20, melanoma in roughly 15, renal cell carcinoma in 9 and head and neck cancer in 9. In the dose-escalation cohort, over 65% of patients were male, and the mean age was approximately 55 years, with a range of 23 to 79. Prior anti-PD-1, anti-PD-L1 or anti-CTLA-4 therapy was permitted, and about two fifths of dose-escalation patients had received checkpoint inhibitors. Partial responses occurred in three dose-escalation patients: two with cutaneous melanoma and one with hepatocellular carcinoma. Peripheral TCRbeta sequencing aimed to test whether ivuxolimab altered TCR sequence diversity and caused clonal T-cell expansion. The paper describes the monotherapy dose-escalation part (N = 52 patients) of the phase I trial of ivuxolimab.

The CDR3 numbers 15 residues from cysteine through phenylalanine. Of the read, only the CDR3 DNA is kept; its 45 bases are in frame from base 1. V loses 3 bases at its end and J loses 5 bases; junction bases beyond the gene matches: 6. CDR1 and CDR2 (MNHEY, SMNVEV) derive from the germline V gene (reference sequence). Comment on this clone: Its antigen specificity is not known. Qualities for individual bases were not recorded, and no much larger clone is one base off.

The trial excluded patients who had a history of autoimmune disease or who were on systemic immunosuppression. Peripheral blood for TCR sequencing was drawn from every dose cohort at baseline, at cycle 4 day 1 and at cycle 7 day 1. Samples were obtained from an open-label, multicenter, first-in-human phase I dose-escalation trial of ivuxolimab. Adults with locally advanced or metastatic melanoma, renal cell, hepatocellular, or head and neck squamous cell carcinoma were enrolled in the trial. Before TCR sequencing, CD4+ and CD8+ T cells were separately sorted from peripheral blood. The investigation overall reported the following: At doses of 0.1 to 3.0 mg/kg, clonal expansion of both CD4+ and CD8+ blood T cells was observed from baseline to week 6. In the 0.1-3.0 mg/kg groups, partial responders were among the patients with the lowest normalized peripheral clonal expansion, particularly in CD8+ T cells. Low levels of normalized T-cell clonal expansion were also seen in some patients who did not respond. The antigen specificity of the clonally expanded peripheral T cells was not determined. After ivuxolimab, CD8+ T cells had more expanded clones than CD4+ T cells on average.

To sequence the TCRbeta CDR3 region, genomic DNA was isolated from the sorted cells. The immunoSEQ Assay was used for sequencing of TCRbeta CDR3 regions. The table was pulled from immuneACCESS by TCRdb, which kept in-frame rearrangements only. Such tables lose some clones; where checked, under half of the loss comes from unresolved V genes, and the rest has no known cause. The sample has roughly 100,000 clones on record, approximately 85% of them singletons. The top ten clonotypes cover 3.5% to 4% of the sample. The TCR originated in an adult with an advanced solid tumor such as melanoma, head and neck, liver or kidney cancer. Sequencing used CD4+ or CD8+ T cells sorted from blood, obtained in a trial of the OX40 agonist ivuxolimab. The V gene is TRBV27 and the J gene is TRBJ1-4, and TRBD1 aligns with 7 junction nucleotides. Here the CDR3 is given as CASSFSRTGNEKLFF. The sequenced DNA: TGTGCCAGCAGTTTTAGCAGGACAGGAAATGAAAAACTGTTTTTT.